This T cell receptor (beta chain) was sequenced in a study of T cells in Graves' hyperthyroidism and ophthalmopathy. What was amplified from RNA transcripts were TCR beta CDR3 regions. The study used the HTBI primer set for a first-round RT-PCR of the TCR CDR3. TCRdb called the multiplex PCR reads again in MiXCR, with one record for every CDR3 protein. The data show 300,000 to 400,000 distinct CDR3 sequences, 21% seen once. CDR3 length: 12 residues. V lost 5 bases and J 6 bases, leaving 10 bases between the germline ends. The V gene's germline CDR1 is SGHAT and CDR2 FQNNGV. This clonotype was counted ten times or more.

The TCR sequence derives from a woman aged 45 to 65 with Graves' hyperthyroidism. Sequencing was performed on blood. V usage is TRBV11-2 and J usage is TRBJ1-2; unclear D gene. The CDR3 reads CASSIHLDGYTF. CDR3 DNA sequence: TGTGCCAGCAGCATACACCTGGATGGCTACACCTTC.